A selection of T cell receptor beta chains follows, all from one sample in a study of blood T cell repertoires in COVID-19. Some clones are missing from TCRdb's copy, which holds only in-frame ones; the method was immunoSEQ multiplex PCR. The top ten hold 15% to 20% of the sample, which has roughly 50,000 clones, roughly 84% seen once. Sequenced sample: peripheral blood. These TCRs come from a human donor with active COVID-19. The donor label of this sample is uncertain. Each CDR3 is given without its conserved first and last residue. The order of the fields is J gene, CDR3 length, D gene, V gene, CDR3 protein. D genes are given only for firm matches.

>TRBJ1-2|12|TRBD1|TRBV5-6
ASSSGTGGFGYT
>TRBJ2-7|11|TRBD1|TRBV2
ASRTGGVDEQY
>TRBJ2-5|13|.|TRBV11-1
ASSFYPERTETQY
>TRBJ1-2|10|TRBD1|TRBV6-6
ASSGGQGGYT
>TRBJ1-4|15|TRBD1|TRBV10-1
ASSGRRGRGADEKLF
>TRBJ1-2|10|.|TRBV12-3/TRBV12-4
ASSLLNYGYT
>TRBJ2-5|15|TRBD2|TRBV5-8
ASSFTSGGGFLETQY
>TRBJ1-4|14|.|TRBV5-1
ASSPPDTATNEKLF
>TRBJ1-2|12|.|TRBV5-1
ASSLAATENGYT
>TRBJ2-3|12|.|TRBV11-2
ASSLSGDTDTQY
>TRBJ1-1|13|TRBD1|TRBV18
ASSLKPGGNTEAF
>TRBJ1-2|12|.|TRBV14
ASSHRDTNYGYT
>TRBJ2-7|13|TRBD1|TRBV7-2
ASSLEQGLTYEQY
>TRBJ1-5|13|TRBD1|TRBV6-2/TRBV6-3
ASSPGQGYSQPQH
>TRBJ2-5|14|TRBD2|TRBV15
ATSRYSGGLGETQY
>TRBJ1-1|12|.|TRBV10-3
AISRKGGNTEAF
>TRBJ2-2|13|.|TRBV19
ASSIGGTLTGELF
>TRBJ1-5|12|.|TRBV19
ASSTAGPRQPQH
>TRBJ2-2|13|TRBD1|TRBV5-6
ASSLGWTGPGELF
>TRBJ2-3|11|.|TRBV12-3/TRBV12-4
ASGPGIEDTQY
>TRBJ1-5|11|.|TRBV10-2
ASSNTRNQPQH
>TRBJ1-2|11|.|TRBV11-2
ASSHTVYYGYT
>TRBJ2-1|13|.|TRBV11-3
ASSPGLFLENEQF
>TRBJ1-2|13|TRBD1|TRBV6-1
ASSDRDRGLRSYT
>TRBJ2-7|12|TRBD1|TRBV5-4
ASSSGQGTYEQY
>TRBJ1-4|10|.|TRBV24-1
ATKDKNEKLF
>TRBJ1-6|12|TRBD1|TRBV28
ASSLQGDNSPLH
>TRBJ2-7|13|.|TRBV5-1
ASSLDGSGFYEQY
>TRBJ2-3|16|.|TRBV5-6
ASSLFGVTASSTDTQY
>TRBJ2-7|8|.|TRBV20-1
SAPSHEQY
>TRBJ1-2|12|TRBD1|TRBV27
ASSRGPANYGYT
>TRBJ2-2|10|.|TRBV12-3/TRBV12-4
ASSPGYGELF
>TRBJ1-4|13|TRBD1|TRBV2
ASSEKRTGLGKLF
>TRBJ2-1|12|TRBD2|TRBV27
ASSFSGEYNEQF
>TRBJ2-2|15|.|TRBV18
ASSPPSAGGHAGELF
>TRBJ1-3|12|.|TRBV6-6
ASSPTAAGNTIY
>TRBJ1-5|12|TRBD1|TRBV5-1
ASSQDRGGQPQH
>TRBJ2-2|15|TRBD2|TRBV10-3
AISAGLAGEFTGELF
>TRBJ2-1|14|.|TRBV4-3
ASSQAHWSSYNEQF
>TRBJ2-5|15|TRBD2|TRBV6-2/TRBV6-3
ASSIDGPSGGPETQY
>TRBJ1-1|15|.|TRBV7-6
ASSPIARTVMNTEAF
>TRBJ1-2|12|.|TRBV11-2
ASSLESRFYGYT
>TRBJ2-3|11|.|TRBV11-3
ASSFSGADTQY
>TRBJ1-6|14|TRBD1|TRBV5-1
ASSLGGGTVNSPLH
>TRBJ1-2|15|TRBD1|TRBV4-1
ASSPQQTGLGHYGYT